This T cell receptor (beta chain) was captured by sequencing in a study of blood T cell repertoires in COVID-19. Membership in each cohort depended on participant-reported clinical history. CDR1 and CDR2 from the germline V gene are LGHDT and YNNKEL (reference sequence). The CDR3 runs 15 residues. The V and J ends lost 4 bases and 5 bases, in that order; junction bases with no gene match: 7. Data came from immunoSEQ multiplex PCR; TCRdb stores just in-frame clones and leaves some out. The sample records a few hundred thousand clones, 85% to 90% being singletons. Sequencing was carried out using PBMCs or T cells enriched from blood (not recorded which). This sequence originates from a woman in her 50s who had recovered from COVID-19. The chain joins TRBV3-1 (or the pseudogene TRBV3-2) to TRBJ1-4; TRBD1 matches at 7 bases. The CDR3 DNA reads as TGTGCCAGCAGCCCGGAGGGACAGATAAATGAAAAACTGTTTTTT. Protein: CASSPEGQINEKLFF.